The 25 T cell receptor beta chains in this list originate from one sample, sequenced in a study of blood T cells in healthy people across ages. The second PCR ran roughly 6 to 12 cycles with a sample-barcoded 5' primer and J-beta primers. TCRdb re-derived calls from the 5' RACE reads in MiXCR, one entry per CDR3 protein. The sample records around 1,500,000 distinct CDR3 sequences, around two fifths being singletons. Material: blood. The receptors originated from a woman younger than 30 in good health.

This chain links TRBV4-1 with TRBJ2-4; D may match TRBD1 or TRBD2 (5 bases each). This CDR3 region has 16 residues. V lost 4 bases, J lost 8 bases, and 21 bases lay in between. CDR1 is MGHRA and CDR2 is YSYEKL in the germline V gene. CDR3 DNA sequence: TGCGCCAGCAGCCGACCTACTGGGGAGCGAGGGGACATTCAGTACTTC. This gives the protein CASSRPTGERGDIQYF.

This chain uses TRBV25-1 with TRBJ1-2; D is possibly TRBD1 (5 bases). The CDR3 runs 16 residues. The V gene lost 2 bases and the J gene lost 8 bases, with 21 bases spanning the gap. Looked up from germline, CDR1 is MGHDK and CDR2 is SYGVNS. The CDR3 nucleotides read TGTGCCAGCAGTGAAACCGGGACTCGCACGGCGGAGGGCTACACCTTC. This gives the protein CASSETGTRTAEGYTF.

This clonotype was observed many times. The genes are TRBV27 and TRBJ2-1; 7 nucleotides line up with TRBD2. CDR3 length: 13 amino acids. The germline gives CDR1 MNHEY, CDR2 SMNVEV (reference sequence). V shed 10 bases, J shed 5 bases, and the junction held 8 bases outside the gene matches. The CDR3 reads CATSRGDNNEQFF. DNA for the CDR3: TGTGCCACCTCTCGGGGGGATAACAATGAGCAGTTCTTC.

This clonotype was picked up a small number of times. The chain has TRBV6-6 and TRBJ1-1; the D gene is possibly TRBD1 (6 bases). The V gene lost 1 base and the J gene lost 4 bases, with 10 bases spanning the gap. This CDR3 has 14 residues. Germline CDR1 reads MNHNY; CDR2 reads SVGAGI (reference sequence). CDR3 protein: CASSYLQGGTEAFF. DNA of the CDR3: TGTGCCAGCAGTTACTTACAGGGAGGCACTGAAGCTTTCTTT.

The chain links TRBV2 to TRBJ2-1; 13 bases map to TRBD2. Germline V CDR1 and CDR2: SNHLY, FYNNEI. The CDR3 sequence is 17 residues long. The V gene end was trimmed by 6 bases and the J gene end by 5 bases; junction bases not matched to a gene: 10. This CDR3 is CASRERTSGSLNNEQFF. CDR3 bases: TGTGCCAGCAGGGAACGGACTAGCGGGAGCTTAAACAATGAGCAGTTCTTC.

There are many counts of this clonotype. This chain uses TRBV7-2 with TRBJ2-3; D ambiguous. V was trimmed by 5 bases and J by 6 bases, leaving 6 bases between them. This CDR3 contains 11 residues. CDR1 SGHTA and CDR2 FQGNSA come from the germline V gene. DNA of the CDR3: TGTGCCAGCAGCCCGCCGGATACGCAGTATTTT. It is translated as CASSPPDTQYF.

In regard to this clonotype: This clone may be a read error of a much larger clone one base away. The CDR3 spells CAGSRLNEKLFF. In DNA, the CDR3 is TGTGCCGGCAGCCGCTTGAATGAAAAACTGTTTTTT. The chain combines TRBV7-2 with TRBJ1-4; D ambiguous. CDR3 length: 12 residues. Germline CDR1 SGHTA, CDR2 FQGNSA.

The J gene is TRBJ2-3, the V gene TRBV6-6, with 9 positions matching TRBD2. The V gene's germline CDR1 is MNHNY and CDR2 SVGAGI (reference sequence). V was clipped by 6 bases and J by 5 bases; unmatched bases: 12. CDR3 length: 16 amino acids. CDR3 residues: CASRMGAGGPEDTQYF. CDR3 DNA: TGTGCCAGCAGAATGGGGGCGGGGGGGCCAGAAGATACGCAGTATTTT.

The table lists this clonotype with a few counts. This rearrangement joins TRBV6-6 to TRBJ1-4; D remains ambiguous. Trimming removed 5 bases from V and 7 bases from J, with 8 bases in between. Looked up from germline, CDR1 is MNHNY and CDR2 is SVGAGI (reference sequence). The length of the CDR3 is 12 residues. The CDR3 sequence: CASSGGSEKLFF. In nucleotides, the CDR3 is TGTGCCAGCAGTGGTGGGTCTGAAAAACTGTTTTTT.

This clonotype was recorded a few times. The chain recombines TRBV6-1 with TRBJ1-3, with no clear D. The germline V and J ends were trimmed by 6 bases and 8 bases, with 5 bases remaining between them. This CDR3 contains 10 residues. The germline V gene encodes CDR1 MNHNS and CDR2 SASEGT. The CDR3 DNA sequence: TGTGCCAGCAGGGGAGACACCATATATTTT. Its protein product is CASRGDTIYF.

The J gene is TRBJ2-5, the V gene TRBV20-1, with 12 bases aligning to TRBD2. The CDR3 runs to 15 residues. With 5 bases clipped from V and 5 bases from J, the junction kept 9 bases outside the gene matches. Germline CDR1 is DFQATT and CDR2 is SNEGSKA (reference sequence). DNA of the CDR3: TGCAGTGCTCCCCAGGGACTAGCGGGCGGGGAGACCCAGTACTTC. Translating gives CSAPQGLAGGETQYF.

The gene calls are TRBV18 and TRBJ1-2; no firm D call. The CDR3 is 13 amino acids. The germline CDR1 and CDR2 sequences are KGHSH and LQKENI. The germline V and J ends were trimmed by 1 base and 3 bases, with 6 bases remaining between them. CDR3 in amino acids: CASSPQSDYGYTF. DNA for the CDR3: TGTGCCAGCTCACCACAGTCAGACTATGGCTACACCTTC.

This clonotype was observed a handful of times. The rearrangement uses TRBV28 and TRBJ1-5; D unresolved. Germline CDR1 and CDR2: MDHEN and SYDVKM. CDR3 length: 13 residues. Trimming took 6 bases from V and 6 from J, leaving 12 bases between them. The CDR3 spells CASSETGSQPQHF. The CDR3 nucleotides are TGTGCCAGCAGCGAGACCGGTTCTCAGCCCCAGCATTTT.

The J gene is TRBJ1-1, the V gene TRBV12-3 or TRBV12-4; TRBD1 aligns across 7 bases. The CDR3 is made up of 14 amino acids. V was pared by 6 bases and J by 3 bases, with 7 bases of the junction left unmatched. The CDR3: CASRGGWGDTEAFF. CDR3 bases: TGTGCCAGCAGAGGGGGCTGGGGGGACACTGAAGCTTTCTTT.

The chain joins TRBV20-1 to TRBJ1-5, with TRBD1 as a possible D gene (5 bases). Germline CDR1 DFQATT, CDR2 SNEGSKA (reference sequence). This CDR3 is 15 amino acids long. V was shortened by 3 bases and J by 0 bases, with 12 bases between the two germline ends. The CDR3 spells CSARSGTDSNQPQHF. CDR3 in DNA: TGCAGTGCTAGGTCTGGGACGGATAGCAATCAGCCCCAGCATTTT.

This clonotype was found a few times. The DNA of the CDR3 is TGTGCCACAGGGACTAGCGGTTACACCGGGGAGCTGTTTTTT. Its protein product is CATGTSGYTGELFF. This chain uses TRBV10-3 with TRBJ2-2, with TRBD2 matching 11 bases. CDR1 and CDR2 from the germline V gene are ENHRY and SYGVKD. The CDR3 has 14 amino acids. J lost 3 bases, V lost 10 bases, and 4 bases had no gene match.

The V and J genes are TRBV7-2 and TRBJ2-2; D unresolved. The V end was cut by 5 bases, the J end by 2 bases, with 15 bases between. This CDR3 has 16 amino acids. The germline V gene has CDR1 SGHTA and CDR2 FQGNSA. This chain's CDR3 is CASSRGAEVNTGELFF. As DNA, the CDR3 is TGTGCCAGCAGCCGAGGCGCGGAAGTAAACACCGGGGAGCTGTTTTTT.

The chain employs TRBV12-5 and TRBJ1-5, with 8 bases lining up with TRBD1. In germline, CDR1 is LGHNT, CDR2 FRNRAP. CDR3 length: 12 residues. The J segment lost 12 bases and the V segment lost 6 bases, leaving 7 bases of the junction unmatched. CDR3 sequence (DNA): TGTGCTAGTGGCCCCGGACAGGGCGGCCAGCATTTT. Translating it yields CASGPGQGGQHF.

The chain carries TRBV27 and TRBJ2-1, with 10 bases aligning to TRBD1. The trim removed 5 bases at V and 0 bases at J, leaving 13 bases unmatched. This CDR3 comprises 19 residues. The germline gives CDR1 MNHEY, CDR2 SMNVEV (reference sequence). DNA for the CDR3: TGTGCCAGCAGTCCGTCCGGGACAGGGGCGTTTAGCTCCTACAATGAGCAGTTCTTC. Encoded protein: CASSPSGTGAFSSYNEQFF.

This clonotype has a handful of counts. The chain employs TRBV6-1 and TRBJ2-7; TRBD1 matches at 8 bases. CDR3 size: 15 residues. V gave up 2 bases and J gave up 3 bases; unmatched junction bases: 6. Germline-derived CDR1 and CDR2 are MNHNS and SASEGT. CDR3 coding DNA: TGTGCCAGCAGTGAAAGTCAGGGGGCTTTCTACGAGCAGTACTTC. It yields the protein CASSESQGAFYEQYF.

This clonotype was counted between two and nine times. The chain is built from TRBV7-2 and TRBJ1-1; D remains unclear. CDR1 and CDR2 (germline): SGHTA, FQGNSA. V lost 1 base and J 1 base, leaving 13 bases between the germline ends. This CDR3 has 16 amino acids. The CDR3 region has the DNA TGTGCCAGCAGCTTAGACTCTGGGCCGGGGAACACTGAAGCTTTCTTT. Protein: CASSLDSGPGNTEAFF.

The chain combines TRBV2 with TRBJ1-2; the match to TRBD1 covers 12 bases. The CDR3 runs to 15 residues. Germline lookup yields CDR1 SNHLY and CDR2 FYNNEI. With V trimmed by 4 bases and J by 8 bases, 8 bases remained unmatched. CDR3 residues: CASSGSGQGARGYTF. The CDR3, as DNA: TGTGCCAGCAGTGGATCGGGACAGGGGGCGCGGGGCTACACCTTC.

This clonotype came up a few times. This chain joins TRBV6-5 and TRBJ1-1, with D maybe TRBD1 (5 bases). The CDR3 is 15 residues long. Germline V gene sequence: CDR1 MNHEY, CDR2 SVGAGI. Trimming stripped 2 bases from V and 1 base from J, with 11 bases between. CDR3 in DNA: TGTGCCAGCAGTTACGGTCCGGGACCGAACACTGAAGCTTTCTTT. Its translation: CASSYGPGPNTEAFF.

The gene calls are TRBV12-3 or TRBV12-4 and TRBJ2-1, with a weak D call TRBD1 (7 bases). Trimming shortened V by 6 bases and J by 7 bases, and 13 bases separated the two germline ends. The length of the CDR3 is 13 residues. This CDR3 is CASSRGAKNEQFF. CDR3 in DNA: TGTGCCAGCAGCAGGGGGGCCAAAAATGAGCAGTTCTTC.

The V call is TRBV3-1, the J call TRBJ2-7, with D possibly matching TRBD2 (5 bases). The tail of the sequence fits TRBJ2-4 better, so the J call may be wrong. The CDR3 consists of 19 residues. Germline V CDR1 and CDR2: LGHDT, YNNKEL (reference sequence). CDR3 residues: CASSQGWASEKRGKNIQYF. The CDR3 DNA is TGTGCCAGCAGCCAAGGTTGGGCGAGCGAGAAACGGGGCAAAAACATTCAGTACTTC.